This T cell receptor beta chain was recovered during a study of blood T cell repertoires in COVID-19. Trimming removed 6 bases from V and 4 bases from J; junction bases left unmatched: 3. Germline CDR1 and CDR2: ENHRY and SYGVKD. The CDR3 is 13 residues long. Assay used: immunoSEQ multiplex PCR; TCRdb lists only in-frame clones, some missing. The sample includes approximately 350,000 clones, roughly 90% of them seen just once. The sequence was collected from a woman in her 70s with COVID-19, enrolled during active disease. The sample taken for sequencing was peripheral blood. The chain employs TRBV10-3 and TRBJ1-2, with 9 positions matching TRBD1. The DNA of the CDR3 is TGTGCCATCAGACAGGGGGCTGCCTATGGCTACACCTTC. It codes for CAIRQGAAYGYTF.